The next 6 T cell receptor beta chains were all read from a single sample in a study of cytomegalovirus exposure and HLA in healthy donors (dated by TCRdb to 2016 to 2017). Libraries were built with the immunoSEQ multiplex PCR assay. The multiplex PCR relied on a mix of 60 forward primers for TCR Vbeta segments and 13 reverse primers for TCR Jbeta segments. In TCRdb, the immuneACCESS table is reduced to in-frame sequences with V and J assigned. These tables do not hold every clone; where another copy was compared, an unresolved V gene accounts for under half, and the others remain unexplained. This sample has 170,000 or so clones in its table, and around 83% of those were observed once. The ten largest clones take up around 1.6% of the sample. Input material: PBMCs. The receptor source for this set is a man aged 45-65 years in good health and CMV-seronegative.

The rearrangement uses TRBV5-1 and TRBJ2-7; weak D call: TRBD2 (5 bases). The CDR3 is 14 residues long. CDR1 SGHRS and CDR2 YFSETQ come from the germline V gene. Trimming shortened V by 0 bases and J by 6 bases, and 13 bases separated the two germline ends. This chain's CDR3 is CASSLDSPRGEQYF. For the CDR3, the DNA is TGCGCCAGCAGCTTGGACTCTCCCCGGGGCGAGCAGTACTTC.

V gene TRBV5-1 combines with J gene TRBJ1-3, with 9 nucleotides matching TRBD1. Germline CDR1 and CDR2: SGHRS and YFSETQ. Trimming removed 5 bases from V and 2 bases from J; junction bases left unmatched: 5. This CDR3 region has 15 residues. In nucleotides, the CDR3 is TGCGCCAGCAGAATCACAGGGGGCCCTGGAAACACCATATATTTT. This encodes CASRITGGPGNTIYF.

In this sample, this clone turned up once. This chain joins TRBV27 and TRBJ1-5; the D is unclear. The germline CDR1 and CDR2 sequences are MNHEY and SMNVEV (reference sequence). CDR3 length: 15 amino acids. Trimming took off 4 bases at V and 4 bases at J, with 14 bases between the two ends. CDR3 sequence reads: CASSSRGGLNQPQHF. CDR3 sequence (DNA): TGTGCCAGCAGTTCCCGGGGAGGGCTAAATCAGCCCCAGCATTTT.

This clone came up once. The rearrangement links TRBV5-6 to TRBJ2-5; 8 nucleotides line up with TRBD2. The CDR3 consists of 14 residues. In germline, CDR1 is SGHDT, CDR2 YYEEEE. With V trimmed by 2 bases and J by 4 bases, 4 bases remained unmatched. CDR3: CASSLGLAGETQYF. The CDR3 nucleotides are TGTGCCAGCAGCTTAGGGCTAGCGGGAGAGACCCAGTACTTC.

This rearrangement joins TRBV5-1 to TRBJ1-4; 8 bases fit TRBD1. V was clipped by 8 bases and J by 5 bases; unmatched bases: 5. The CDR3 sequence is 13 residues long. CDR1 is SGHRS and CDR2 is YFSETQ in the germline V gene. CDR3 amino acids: CASRQGPNEKLFF. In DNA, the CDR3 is TGCGCCAGTCGACAGGGGCCGAATGAAAAACTGTTTTTT.

The DNA for the CDR3 is TGTGCCAGCAGTAGCCCCGGGGCGGGAGAGTCCGAGCAGTACTTC. This gives the protein CASSSPGAGESEQYF. The V and J genes are TRBV27 and TRBJ2-7; 7 nucleotides align to TRBD2. This CDR3 is built from 15 residues. Germline assignment: CDR1 MNHEY and CDR2 SMNVEV (reference sequence). V trimming: 5 bases; J trimming: 6 bases; junction bases outside the gene matches: 13.